The TCR beta chain described here comes from a study of T cells expressing NK-cell markers. Across the whole study: Sorted CD3+CD56-NKG2C+, CD3+CD56+NKG2C- and CD3+CD56+NKG2C+ T cells were the source of the TCR beta repertoires. Study outcomes and limitations: These same clonotypes (in several donors) also led the CD3+CD56-NKG2C+ fraction.

With respect to this clonotype: Its antigen remains unidentified.

CDR1 KGHSH and CDR2 LQKENI come from the germline V gene. CDR3 length equals 13 residues. Researchers built TCR beta cDNA using 5'RACE template switching with UMIs. From the 5' RACE reads, TCRdb lists one entry per CDR3 protein and no DNA. Its listing shows roughly 350,000 distinct CDR3 sequences. The V gene is TRBV18, the J gene TRBJ2-7. This clonotype was obtained from a man aged 18 to 69 in good health. Sequencing input: blood T cells: a sorted CD56 or NKG2C T cell subset, CD4+ or CD8+ T cells, or bulk PBMC T cells (not recorded which). CDR3 residues: CASSPPDFYEQYF.